This T cell receptor beta chain was recovered during a study of response to subunit inactivated influenza vaccine. TCRdb reprocessed the RT-PCR reads via MiXCR and lists one record per CDR3 protein. The sample has a few hundred thousand distinct CDR3 sequences; roughly 10% are singletons. V lost 4 bases and J lost 6, with 13 bases in between. The CDR3 has 14 amino acids. Germline loops: CDR1 SGHTA, CDR2 FQGNSA. These data were also filed under a second study, of T cells expressing NK-cell markers. According to that study: A 5'RACE template switching approach incorporating UMIs was used to make TCR beta cDNA. Seropositivity for HCMV was found in seven of the eight sequenced donors, with one seronegative. In roughly 6 donors, dominant CD3+CD56+NKG2C+ clones formed about 1.0-7.0% of CD8+ cells. These clonotypes also led the CD3+CD56-NKG2C+ fraction in several donors.

The input for sequencing was PBMCs from blood, taken on the day of vaccination. The sequence derives from a man between 45 and 60 years old who received an inactivated influenza vaccine. V usage is TRBV7-2 and J usage is TRBJ2-1; D is ambiguous. CDR3 amino acids: CASSYSPTTNEQFF. The DNA of the CDR3 is TGTGCCAGCAGCTATTCCCCCACCACCAATGAGCAGTTCTTC.